This TCR beta chain was found in a study of T cell responses to AZD1222 COVID-19 vaccine. Study-level findings and limits: The repertoires were collected only after the peak T cell response. There were vaccine-associated CD4 TCRs across spike, dominant at 160-218 and 743-854. Donors, mostly white British, included more females; clonal diversity was possibly underestimated.

Assay used: immunoSEQ multiplex PCR; TCRdb lists only in-frame clones, some missing. The sample records 100,000 to 150,000 clones, 90% being singletons. A remark on this clone: Its antigen remains unidentified.

This CDR3 has 13 amino acids. The V gene's germline CDR1 is MNHEY and CDR2 SVGAGI. The ends were cut back, 2 bases at V and 4 bases at J, with 8 bases in the middle. This TCR was sampled from an adult in good health. The J gene is TRBJ1-2, the V gene TRBV6-5; D ambiguous. The sample here was peripheral blood, taken on day 0 of MenACWY control vaccination. The DNA of the CDR3 is TGTGCCAGCAGTTACGGGAGCCGCTATGGCTACACCTTC. Translated, it gives CASSYGSRYGYTF.